The 24 T cell receptor beta chains below all came from one sample that was sequenced in a study of OX40 agonist ivuxolimab in advanced cancers. Sequencing was performed with immunoSEQ multiplex PCR; in TCRdb, only in-frame clones are kept and a portion is missing. In the table there are roughly 48,000 clones, about 81% of which are singletons. Sample: CD4+ or CD8+ T cells sorted from blood, taken in a trial of the OX40 agonist ivuxolimab. The receptors derive from an adult with an advanced solid tumor such as melanoma, head and neck, liver or kidney cancer.

The chain employs TRBV29-1 and TRBJ2-1, with D possibly being TRBD1 (5 bases). The CDR3 covers 12 residues. Trimming cost V 6 bases and J 6 bases, with 12 bases left between them. Germline-derived CDR1 and CDR2 are SQVTM and ANQGSEA. The CDR3 coding sequence is TGCAGCGTGTACAGGTCTAGCAATGAGCAGTTCTTC. Its translation: CSVYRSSNEQFF.

The rearrangement joins TRBV5-8 to TRBJ1-5; D is unclear. CDR3 length equals 17 residues. CDR1 is SGHTS, CDR2 YDEGEE, per germline. V dropped 2 bases and J dropped 0 bases, with 15 bases sitting between them. CDR3 residues: CASSLQQAVDSNQPQHF. The CDR3 region has the DNA TGTGCCAGCAGCTTACAGCAGGCCGTTGATAGCAATCAGCCCCAGCATTTT.

The gene calls are TRBV2 and TRBJ2-1, with TRBD2 identical over 9 bases. Germline CDR1 and CDR2: SNHLY and FYNNEI. The J segment lost 10 bases and the V segment lost 5 bases, leaving 12 bases of the junction unmatched. This CDR3 comprises 15 residues. The CDR3 protein is CASSFTSGPFEEQFF. Written as DNA, the CDR3 is TGTGCCAGCAGTTTTACTAGCGGGCCATTTGAAGAGCAGTTCTTC.

This clone was counted between two and nine times. The chain carries TRBV5-6 and TRBJ1-3; maybe TRBD1 (6 bases). This CDR3 has 15 amino acids. In germline, CDR1 is SGHDT, CDR2 YYEEEE. The ends were cut back, 7 bases at V and 0 bases at J, with 14 bases in the middle. The CDR3 region is CASGGTGNSGNTIYF. The CDR3 region has the DNA TGTGCCAGCGGGGGAACAGGGAACTCTGGAAACACCATATATTTT.

The gene calls are TRBV14 and TRBJ2-3, with 11 bases aligning to TRBD2. The CDR3 is 13 residues long. Unmatched junction bases numbered 4, after V lost 2 bases and J lost 12 bases. Germline V gene sequence: CDR1 SGHDN, CDR2 FVKESK. CDR3 bases: TGTGCCAGCAGCCAAACTAGCGGGGGTACCCAGTATTTT. Translating gives CASSQTSGGTQYF.

CDR3 nucleotides: TGTGCCAGAAGCCGAGGGCGAGCGGGACACCCTTCCTACGAGCAGTACTTC. Its translation is CARSRGRAGHPSYEQYF. V and J are TRBV5-3 and TRBJ2-7; TRBD2 might be the D (7 bases). TRBV5-3 is known as an ORF, though its function is uncertain. The V end was cut by 4 bases, the J end by 1 base, with 21 bases between. The CDR3 spans 17 residues.

J is TRBJ2-5 and V is TRBV30; D might be TRBD1 or TRBD2, each matching 5 bases. There are 14 residues in the CDR3. From germline, CDR1 is GTSNPN and CDR2 SVGIG (reference sequence). V lost 5 bases and J lost 2, with 15 bases in between. The CDR3 sequence is CAWGPPGRQETQYF. CDR3 nucleotide sequence: TGTGCCTGGGGTCCCCCAGGGAGACAAGAGACCCAGTACTTC.

The V gene is TRBV4-3, the J gene TRBJ2-3; the D gene is possibly TRBD2 (6 bases). There are 17 residues in the CDR3. Trimming pared 0 bases from V and 6 bases from J, leaving 19 bases between. Germline CDR1 and CDR2: LGHNA and YSLEER. CDR3 nucleotides: TGCGCCAGCAGCCAAGAGGATCCGGGACGGGAGAAGGATACGCAGTATTTT. This sequence encodes CASSQEDPGREKDTQYF.

The chain carries TRBV2 and TRBJ1-1, with unresolved D. The CDR3 covers 12 residues. The germline V gene has CDR1 SNHLY and CDR2 FYNNEI. Trimming took off 6 bases at V and 4 bases at J, with 9 bases between the two ends. CDR3 sequence: CASSPRFTEAFF. CDR3 bases: TGTGCCAGCAGCCCCAGGTTCACTGAAGCTTTCTTT.

This chain links TRBV29-1 with TRBJ1-1; D gene unclear. The CDR3 consists of 11 residues. Germline-derived CDR1 and CDR2 are SQVTM and ANQGSEA. The V end was cut by 7 bases, the J end by 1 base, with 7 bases between. The CDR3 DNA is TGCAGCGGCGTAGGGAACACTGAAGCTTTCTTT. This codes for CSGVGNTEAFF. Variable domain in full (rest from reference TRBV29-1 and TRBJ1-1): SAVISQKPSRDICQRGTSLTIQCQVDSQVTMMFWYRQQPGQSLTLIATANQGSEATYESGFVIDKFPISRPNLTFSTLTVSNMSPEDSSIYLCSGVGNTEAFFGQGTRLTVV.

The genes are TRBV9 and TRBJ2-3, with D perhaps matching TRBD1 or TRBD2 (5 bases each). The V and J ends lost 0 bases and 3 bases respectively, with 8 bases between them. The CDR3 extends over 14 amino acids. From germline, CDR1 is SGDLS and CDR2 YYNGEE. CDR3 loop: CASSVVGETDTQYF. CDR3 coding DNA: TGTGCCAGCAGCGTAGTAGGGGAGACAGATACGCAGTATTTT.

The J gene is TRBJ2-7, the V gene TRBV6-1; D possibly corresponds to TRBD2 (6 bases). Germline V gene sequence: CDR1 MNHNS, CDR2 SASEGT. CDR3 size: 12 residues. Trimming took 4 bases from V and 2 from J, leaving 6 bases between them. The CDR3 spells CASSGRAYEQYF. For the CDR3, the DNA is TGTGCCAGCAGTGGGAGGGCCTACGAGCAGTACTTC.

This clone has a single count. V is TRBV4-2 and J is TRBJ2-1, with unresolved D. This CDR3 contains 12 residues. With 11 bases removed from V and 3 bases from J, the gap between germline ends came to 11 bases. Looked up from germline, CDR1 is LGHNA and CDR2 is YNFKEQ. Here the CDR3 DNA reads TGTGCCTCTGCCTCTGACTACAATGAGCAGTTCTTC. This encodes CASASDYNEQFF.

This clone was counted a single time. This chain links TRBV18 with TRBJ2-3; D is unclear. CDR3 length: 14 residues. Germline V lookup: CDR1 KGHSH, CDR2 LQKENI. Trimming left V 0 bases short and J 1 base short, with 5 bases between. For the CDR3, the DNA is TGTGCCAGCTCACCACCGTCGGGCACAGATACGCAGTATTTT. It codes for CASSPPSGTDTQYF.

This rearrangement joins TRBV2 to TRBJ2-7; D is undetermined. Trimming removed 6 bases at V and 2 bases at J, with 5 bases between. This CDR3 spans 11 amino acids. CDR1 SNHLY and CDR2 FYNNEI come from the germline V gene. CDR3 loop: CASRGAYEQYF. CDR3 DNA sequence: TGTGCCAGCAGGGGTGCCTACGAGCAGTACTTC. The full variable domain, rest sourced from reference TRBV2 and TRBJ2-7, is EPEVTQTPSHQVTQMGQEVILRCVPISNHLYFYWYRQILGQKVEFLVSFYNNEISEKSEIFDDQFSVERPDGSNFTLKIRSTKLEDSAMYFCASRGAYEQYFGPGTRLTVT.

The chain links TRBV30 to TRBJ1-4; no reliable D call. Germline CDR1 reads GTSNPN; CDR2 reads SVGIG (reference sequence). The CDR3 covers 13 residues. Trimming left V 2 bases short and J 11 bases short, with 15 bases between. CDR3 loop: CAWSPSGALKLFF. CDR3 in DNA: TGTGCCTGGAGTCCCTCGGGTGCCCTTAAACTGTTTTTT. Variable domain in full (rest from reference TRBV30 and TRBJ1-4): SQTIHQWPATLVQPVGSPLSLECTVEGTSNPNLYWYRQAAGRGLQLLFYSVGIGQISSEVPQNLSASRPQDRQFILSSKKLLLSDSGFYLCAWSPSGALKLFFGSGTQLSVL.

The CDR3 reads CASSSSLGFSNEKLFF. The CDR3 DNA sequence: TGTGCCAGCAGCTCAAGCCTGGGGTTCTCTAATGAAAAACTGTTTTTT. The chain carries TRBV7-2 and TRBJ1-4; no firm D call. There are 16 residues in the CDR3. Germline loops: CDR1 SGHTA, CDR2 FQGNSA. Deletions cut 4 bases from V and 3 bases from J, with 15 bases between.

The rearrangement joins TRBV5-5 to TRBJ1-6; a possible D gene is TRBD1 (6 bases). Germline V lookup: CDR1 SGHKS, CDR2 YYEKEE (reference sequence). Trimming removed 0 bases from V and 9 bases from J, with 13 bases in between. This CDR3 comprises 15 residues. The CDR3: CASSLEDSWGSPLHF. The CDR3 coding sequence is TGTGCCAGCAGCTTGGAGGACAGCTGGGGTTCACCCCTCCACTTT. The whole variable domain, filled in from reference TRBV5-5 and TRBJ1-6, reads DAGVTQSPTHLIKTRGQQVTLRCSPISGHKSVSWYQQVLGQGPQFIFQYYEKEERGRGNFPDRFSARQFPNYSSELNVNALLLGDSALYLCASSLEDSWGSPLHFGNGTRLTVT.

The gene calls are TRBV7-9 and TRBJ1-1; D call uncertain. This CDR3 is 15 amino acids long. V was cut by 3 bases and J by 1 base, with 12 bases left in between. Germline lookup yields CDR1 SEHNR and CDR2 FQNEAQ (reference sequence). The CDR3: CASSFSESWNTEAFF. The DNA for the CDR3 is TGTGCCAGCAGCTTTTCCGAGTCCTGGAACACTGAAGCTTTCTTT.

The CDR3 DNA reads TGTGCCATCGGGACAGGGGGCGCGGATACGCAGTATTTT. This sequence encodes CAIGTGGADTQYF. The chain uses TRBV10-3 and TRBJ2-3; 12 nucleotides align to TRBD1. The V gene's germline CDR1 is ENHRY and CDR2 SYGVKD. There are 13 residues in the CDR3. J was trimmed by 6 bases and V by 8 bases; bases with no gene match: 3.

The chain couples TRBV6-5 to TRBJ1-2; tentatively, D is TRBD1 (5 bases). Germline CDR1 reads MNHEY; CDR2 reads SVGAGI. V was clipped by 8 bases and J by 8 bases, with 18 bases between them. The CDR3 is made up of 13 amino acids. CDR3 nucleotide sequence: TGTGCCAGCGCACGGTCGGGACTAGGGGGCTACACCTTC. It translates to CASARSGLGGYTF.

V is TRBV20-1 and J is TRBJ1-1; D is unclear. V was trimmed by 5 bases and J by 9 bases, leaving 7 bases between them. CDR3 length equals 9 residues. The germline gives CDR1 DFQATT, CDR2 SNEGSKA (reference sequence). CDR3 nucleotide sequence: TGCAGTGCTCTGAACCAAGCTTTCTTT. It is translated as CSALNQAFF.

V gene TRBV27 combines with J gene TRBJ2-3; 8 positions match TRBD2. The length of the CDR3 is 16 residues. CDR1 is MNHEY, CDR2 SMNVEV, per germline (reference sequence). Trimming cost V 6 bases and J 2 bases; bases outside gene matches: 10. CDR3 in DNA: TGTGCCAGCAGCCGCACGGGGGGGACCCTCACAGATACGCAGTATTTT. Translation: CASSRTGGTLTDTQYF.

This clone was recorded only once. The rearrangement joins TRBV5-1 to TRBJ1-1; no clear D gene. Looked up from germline, CDR1 is SGHRS and CDR2 is YFSETQ. V was clipped by 0 bases and J by 1 base, with 13 bases between them. The CDR3 is 16 residues long. The CDR3 loop is CASSLGGVGWNTEAFF. In DNA form, the CDR3 reads TGCGCCAGCAGCTTGGGCGGGGTAGGGTGGAACACTGAAGCTTTCTTT.